These 9 T cell receptor beta chains share one sample of origin, sequenced in a study of shared clonotypes between healthy human individuals. Measured with immunoSEQ multiplex PCR; TCRdb has only the in-frame clones, and not every one. Altogether about 2.1 million clones are present, 90% to 95% being singletons, with the ten largest covering about 1.7%. Positive CCR7 selection of CD45RO-negative cells yielded the naive CD8 cells, and terminally differentiated effector memory CD45RA+ cells were excluded. The specimen was naive CD8+ T cells from PBMCs. All receptors derive from a man aged 18-30 years in good health. Some clones in this sample may be carry-over from other donors' samples.

The rearrangement uses TRBV20-1 and TRBJ1-3; no clear D gene. This CDR3 spans 11 amino acids. Trimming left V 3 bases short and J 7 bases short, with 7 bases between. Germline V gives CDR1 DFQATT, CDR2 SNEGSKA (reference sequence). CDR3 protein: CSASYSNTIYF. CDR3 DNA: TGCAGTGCTAGCTACTCCAACACCATATATTTT.

In its sample, this clone was seen once. This chain uses TRBV5-1 with TRBJ1-2, with unresolved D. The CDR3 is 14 amino acids. V lost 4 bases and J lost 4, with 14 bases in between. Germline V gene sequence: CDR1 SGHRS, CDR2 YFSETQ. CDR3: CASSPPSVIYGYTF. In DNA form, the CDR3 reads TGCGCCAGCAGCCCGCCTTCGGTCATCTATGGCTACACCTTC. Looking up the rest from reference TRBV5-1 and TRBJ1-2 gives the full variable domain: KAGVTQTPRYLIKTRGQQVTLSCSPISGHRSVSWYQQTPGQGLQFLFEYFSETQRNKGNFPGRFSGRQFSNSRSEMNVSTLELGDSALYLCASSPPSVIYGYTFGSGTRLTVV.

V is TRBV2 and J is TRBJ2-1, with 10 bases identical to TRBD2. The CDR3 loop spans 14 amino acids. With 11 bases clipped from V and 14 bases from J, the junction kept 18 bases outside the gene matches. The germline CDR1 and CDR2 sequences are SNHLY and FYNNEI. The CDR3 protein is CAATGTSVPSPEFF. DNA for the CDR3: TGTGCCGCCACCGGGACTAGCGTTCCGTCACCGGAGTTCTTC.

The J gene is TRBJ1-1, the V gene TRBV9; TRBD1 agrees at 9 bases. This CDR3 spans 16 amino acids. Trimming took 2 bases from V and 3 from J; bases not matched to a gene: 8. Germline V lookup: CDR1 SGDLS, CDR2 YYNGEE. CDR3 region: CASSVSIDRGDTEAFF. CDR3 DNA: TGTGCCAGCAGCGTCTCCATTGACAGGGGGGACACTGAAGCTTTCTTT.

V and J are TRBV10-3 and TRBJ2-7, with 10 bases fitting TRBD1. With V trimmed by 3 bases and J by 2 bases, 13 bases remained unmatched. The CDR3 totals 18 residues. In germline, CDR1 is ENHRY, CDR2 SYGVKD. The CDR3 is CAISELGTGDRGPYEQYF. DNA for the CDR3: TGTGCCATCAGTGAATTGGGGACAGGGGATCGGGGGCCCTACGAGCAGTACTTC.

The gene calls are TRBV29-1 and TRBJ2-3; 9 nucleotides line up with TRBD1. Germline CDR1 and CDR2: SQVTM and ANQGSEA. V shed 5 bases and J 4 bases; nucleotides not matched to a gene: 4. This CDR3 has 13 residues. CDR3 loop: CSVRDRESDTQYF. CDR3 nucleotide sequence: TGCAGCGTTAGGGACAGGGAGTCAGATACGCAGTATTTT.

The rearrangement uses TRBV7-6 and TRBJ1-4; D might be TRBD1 (5 bases). CDR1 is SGHVS and CDR2 is FNYEAQ in the germline V gene. Trimming left V 2 bases short and J 5 bases short, with 12 bases between. The CDR3 covers 15 residues. The CDR3 DNA reads TGTGCCAGCAGCTTAAGTCGGACACCGAATGAAAAACTGTTTTTT. This gives the protein CASSLSRTPNEKLFF.

The rearrangement joins TRBV27 to TRBJ1-2; 11 nucleotides align to TRBD1. Germline V gives CDR1 MNHEY, CDR2 SMNVEV (reference sequence). This CDR3 region has 14 residues. V gave up 8 bases and J gave up 4 bases; unmatched junction bases: 6. The CDR3 region is CASGRTGGVYGYTF. DNA for the CDR3: TGTGCCAGCGGCCGGACAGGGGGCGTCTATGGCTACACCTTC.

The chain recombines TRBV5-5 with TRBJ2-5, with 13 bases identical to TRBD2. This CDR3 region has 14 residues. J was trimmed by 5 bases and V by 7 bases; bases with no gene match: 5. Germline V gives CDR1 SGHKS, CDR2 YYEKEE (reference sequence). CDR3 sequence: CASVGLAGMETQYF. CDR3 bases: TGTGCCAGCGTGGGACTAGCGGGAATGGAGACCCAGTACTTC.